What follows are 18 T cell receptor beta chains derived from one specimen sequenced in a study of blood T cell repertoires in COVID-19. TCRdb keeps only in-frame clones here, not all; method: immunoSEQ multiplex PCR. The sample lists around 30,000 clones, 70% to 90% occurring once. The material sequenced was peripheral blood. These receptor sequences come from a woman in her 40s with active or convalescent COVID-19.

This clone was detected once. This rearrangement joins TRBV4-3 to TRBJ2-2; 7 nucleotides line up with TRBD2. This CDR3 has 15 residues. Germline V CDR1 and CDR2: LGHNA, YSLEER. V shed 4 bases and J 5 bases; nucleotides not matched to a gene: 7. The CDR3 loop is CASSPLGGGTGELFF. The CDR3 DNA follows: TGCGCCAGCAGCCCCCTTGGGGGGGGGACCGGGGAGCTGTTTTTT.

This sequence joins TRBV29-1 and TRBJ1-1; D possibly corresponds to TRBD1 (6 bases). Germline CDR1 SQVTM, CDR2 ANQGSEA. The CDR3 consists of 11 residues. Deletions cut 8 bases from V and 3 bases from J, with 10 bases between. The CDR3 DNA follows: TGCAGCTCCACAGGGTACACTGAAGCTTTCTTT. Its protein is CSSTGYTEAFF.

This sequence joins TRBV7-9 and TRBJ2-1, with D unclear. This CDR3 is 16 amino acids long. Germline CDR1 reads SEHNR; CDR2 reads FQNEAQ (reference sequence). The ends were cut back, 7 bases at V and 0 bases at J, with 16 bases in the middle. Here the CDR3 reads CASIPVPTVSYNEQFF. The CDR3 DNA reads TGTGCCAGCATTCCTGTCCCCACAGTCTCCTACAATGAGCAGTTCTTC.

The chain is built from TRBV27 and TRBJ1-2; D gene unclear. V dropped 7 bases and J dropped 7 bases, with 19 bases sitting between them. The CDR3 is 14 amino acids. CDR1 MNHEY and CDR2 SMNVEV come from the germline V gene (reference sequence). CDR3 protein: CASTPVGGSVGYTF. The CDR3 DNA is TGTGCCAGCACCCCCGTAGGAGGGTCGGTTGGCTACACCTTC.

This sequence joins TRBV5-1 and TRBJ2-5; 8 positions match TRBD1. J lost 5 bases, V lost 4 bases, and 7 bases had no gene match. CDR1 SGHRS and CDR2 YFSETQ come from the germline V gene. This CDR3 is 14 amino acids long. CDR3 nucleotide sequence: TGCGCCAGCAGCGGGCAGGGGGCGCGGGAGACCCAGTACTTC. As protein: CASSGQGARETQYF.

This clone has only a few counts. The chain combines TRBV4-2 with TRBJ2-1; D unclear. This CDR3 has 13 residues. With 3 bases removed from V and 7 bases from J, the gap between germline ends came to 10 bases. Looked up from germline, CDR1 is LGHNA and CDR2 is YNFKEQ. The CDR3, as DNA: TGTGCCAGCAGCCATGTCAAGACTAATGAGCAGTTCTTC. This encodes CASSHVKTNEQFF.

This clone came up a few times. The chain couples TRBV7-2 to TRBJ2-1; 7 bases align to TRBD2. Trimming removed 3 bases from V and 2 bases from J; junction bases left unmatched: 4. Germline values: CDR1 SGHTA, CDR2 FQGNSA. This CDR3 comprises 15 residues. The CDR3 DNA sequence: TGTGCCAGCAGCTTGAGTGGGGGGGCCTACAATGAGCAGTTCTTC. Its translation is CASSLSGGAYNEQFF.

The genes are TRBV4-2 and TRBJ2-3; 12 bases match TRBD2. Germline CDR1 and CDR2: LGHNA and YNFKEQ. V shed 0 bases and J 6 bases; nucleotides not matched to a gene: 16. The CDR3 length is 20 residues. The CDR3 protein is CASSQDLTASGGAVTDTQYF. The CDR3 DNA reads TGTGCCAGCAGCCAAGATTTGACGGCTAGCGGGGGGGCCGTCACCGATACGCAGTATTTT.

This chain links TRBV10-1 with TRBJ1-4; 7 bases line up with TRBD1. V dropped 4 bases and J dropped 5; count of bases not matched to a gene: 7. The CDR3 contains 15 residues. The germline CDR1 and CDR2 sequences are WNHNN and SYGVQD (reference sequence). As DNA, the CDR3 is TGCGCCAGCAGTGCCGGACAGGCGGGAAATGAAAAACTGTTTTTT. Translation: CASSAGQAGNEKLFF.

The V call is TRBV11-3, the J call TRBJ2-7; 9 bases line up with TRBD2. V lost 8 bases to trimming and J lost 7 bases; unmatched junction nucleotides: 3. The CDR3 contains 11 residues. Looked up from germline, CDR1 is SGHNT and CDR2 is YENEEA. For the CDR3, the DNA is TGTGCCAGCGCGCGGGGGGGTGAGCAGTACTTC. Amino acid sequence: CASARGGEQYF. The variable domain in full, with the rest retrieved from reference TRBV11-3 and TRBJ2-7, is EAGVVQSPRYKIIEKKQPVAFWCNPISGHNTLYWYLQNLGQGPELLIRYENEEAVDDSQLPKDRFSAERLKGVDSTLKIQPAELGDSAVYLCASARGGEQYFGPGTRLTVT.

The chain joins TRBV3-1 (or the pseudogene TRBV3-2) to TRBJ2-7, with a tentative D call TRBD2 (6 bases). V lost 3 bases and J 6 bases, leaving 18 bases between the germline ends. CDR1 LGHDT and CDR2 YNNKEL come from the germline V gene (reference sequence). The CDR3 runs to 15 residues. The CDR3 protein is CASSQGREKGSEQYF. CDR3 DNA: TGTGCCAGCAGCCAGGGCCGGGAGAAGGGTAGCGAGCAGTACTTC.

The chain recombines TRBV15 with TRBJ1-1, with 8 positions matching TRBD1. The junction had 4 bases not matched to a gene; V was cut back by 6 bases and J by 1 base. The CDR3 loop spans 14 amino acids. Germline V gene lookup returns CDR1 LNHNV and CDR2 YYDKDF (reference sequence). CDR3 nucleotides: TGTGCCACCAGGTACGGACAGGGGAACACTGAAGCTTTCTTT. Translation: CATRYGQGNTEAFF.

The chain recombines TRBV7-9 with TRBJ2-7, with D unclear. The V and J ends lost 5 bases and 4 bases respectively, with 6 bases between them. This CDR3 contains 11 residues. Germline CDR1 reads SEHNR; CDR2 reads FQNEAQ (reference sequence). The chain's CDR3 is CASSPTYEQYF. In nucleotides, the CDR3 is TGTGCCAGCAGCCCAACATACGAGCAGTACTTC.

This sequence joins TRBV6-6 and TRBJ2-3, with D possibly TRBD2 on 7 matching bases. From germline, CDR1 is MNHNY and CDR2 SVGAGI (reference sequence). The V gene lost 7 bases and the J gene lost 3 bases, with 17 bases spanning the gap. CDR3 length equals 15 residues. As DNA, the CDR3 is TGTGCCAGCACTCACCCGGCGGGGGCTACAGATACGCAGTATTTT. Encoded protein: CASTHPAGATDTQYF.

The CDR3, as DNA: TGTGCCAGCAGTTTCGCCCGCCGGGGCTACACCTTC. Translating it yields CASSFARRGYTF. The gene calls are TRBV28 and TRBJ1-2, with D unclear. Germline CDR1 is MDHEN and CDR2 is SYDVKM. The CDR3 is 12 residues long. The germline V and J ends were trimmed by 3 bases and 8 bases, with 10 bases remaining between them.

This CDR3 reads CAGGSSGDTGELFF. DNA of the CDR3: TGTGCCGGCGGGTCTAGCGGAGACACCGGGGAGCTGTTTTTT. The rearrangement joins TRBV30 to TRBJ2-2, with 7 bases aligning to TRBD2. V shed 8 bases, J shed 3 bases, and the junction held 9 bases outside the gene matches. The length of the CDR3 is 14 residues. CDR1 and CDR2 (germline): GTSNPN, SVGIG (reference sequence).

The chain joins TRBV5-1 to TRBJ2-7; 10 bases line up with TRBD1. Germline V gene data show CDR1 as SGHRS and CDR2 as YFSETQ. CDR3 length equals 16 residues. Germline trimming cut 4 bases from V and 2 bases from J; bases unmatched to any gene: 9. The DNA of the CDR3 is TGCGCCAGCAGCCCGAGCTCCGGGACAGGGGCCTACGAGCAGTACTTC. It codes for CASSPSSGTGAYEQYF.

The chain joins TRBV5-1 to TRBJ1-4; D unclear. The CDR3 spans 16 residues. The V and J ends lost 0 bases and 2 bases respectively, with 11 bases between them. Germline CDR1 and CDR2: SGHRS and YFSETQ. In DNA, the CDR3 is TGCGCCAGCAGCTTGGCCGGATCGGGGACTAATGAAAAACTGTTTTTT. This codes for CASSLAGSGTNEKLFF.